This T cell receptor beta chain was recorded in a study of blood T cell repertoires in COVID-19. Study-wide context: The United States, Italy and Spain provided the acute and convalescent COVID-19 samples.

A few counts support this clone. The CDR3 is 17 residues long. V was pared by 3 bases and J by 7 bases, with 10 bases of the junction left unmatched. The V gene's germline CDR1 is MGHRA and CDR2 YSYEKL. Original methodology: The assay estimated nucleated cells by amplifying reference gene primers. Some clones are missing from TCRdb's copy, which holds only in-frame ones; the method was immunoSEQ multiplex PCR. V and J calls and clone size come straight from that table; D and trimming were deduced from the DNA. The sample includes about 100,000 clones, about 84% of them seen just once. Sequenced: peripheral blood. J is TRBJ2-2 and V is TRBV4-1, with 11 bases matching TRBD2. The sequence was obtained from a human donor in a cohort sampled during active COVID-19. For the CDR3, the DNA is TGCGCCAGCAGCCAGTTACTAGCGGGAGCACATATCGGGGAGCTGTTTTTT. It yields the protein CASSQLLAGAHIGELFF.